Sequencing of this TCR beta chain was carried out in a study of cytomegalovirus exposure and HLA in healthy donors. The CDR3 has 12 residues. Trimming removed 7 bases at V and 5 bases at J, with 11 bases between. The V gene's germline CDR1 is MNHNY and CDR2 SVGAGI (reference sequence). PCR used 60 Vbeta primers and 13 Jbeta primers. Clones were read by immunoSEQ multiplex PCR, and TCRdb kept only the in-frame ones, dropping some. The repertoire holds 95,000 to 100,000 clones, with about a tenth as singletons. This TCR was recovered from a man aged 45-65 years in good health and CMV-seropositive. J is TRBJ1-1 and V is TRBV6-6; tentatively, D is TRBD1 (5 bases). Sequenced material: PBMCs. The CDR3 region has the DNA TGTGCCAGCACTCCCGGGGGGACTGAAGCTTTCTTT. Protein sequence: CASTPGGTEAFF.